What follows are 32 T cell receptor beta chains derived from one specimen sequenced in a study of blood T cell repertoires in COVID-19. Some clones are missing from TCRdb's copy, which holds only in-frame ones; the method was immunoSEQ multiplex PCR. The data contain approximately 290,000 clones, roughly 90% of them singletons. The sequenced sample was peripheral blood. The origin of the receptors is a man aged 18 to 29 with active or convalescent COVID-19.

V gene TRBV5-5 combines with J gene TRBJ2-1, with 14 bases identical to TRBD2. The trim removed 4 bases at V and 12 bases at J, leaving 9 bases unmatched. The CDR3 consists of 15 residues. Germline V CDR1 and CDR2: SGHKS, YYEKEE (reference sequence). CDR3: CASSQGLAGEFRQFF. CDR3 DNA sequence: TGTGCCAGCAGCCAGGGACTAGCGGGAGAGTTCAGGCAGTTCTTC.

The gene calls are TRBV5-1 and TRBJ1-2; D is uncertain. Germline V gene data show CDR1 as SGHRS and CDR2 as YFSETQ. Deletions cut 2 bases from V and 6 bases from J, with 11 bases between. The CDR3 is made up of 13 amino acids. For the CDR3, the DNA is TGCGCCAGCAGCTTCTCTCTGGAGGATGGCTACACCTTC. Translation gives CASSFSLEDGYTF.

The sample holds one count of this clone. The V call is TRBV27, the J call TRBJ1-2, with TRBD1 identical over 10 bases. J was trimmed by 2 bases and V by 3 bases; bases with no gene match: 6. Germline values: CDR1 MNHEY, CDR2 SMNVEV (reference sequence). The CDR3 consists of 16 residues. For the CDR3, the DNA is TGTGCCAGCAGTTTGTCCGGACAGGGGGGGAACTATGGCTACACCTTC. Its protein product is CASSLSGQGGNYGYTF.

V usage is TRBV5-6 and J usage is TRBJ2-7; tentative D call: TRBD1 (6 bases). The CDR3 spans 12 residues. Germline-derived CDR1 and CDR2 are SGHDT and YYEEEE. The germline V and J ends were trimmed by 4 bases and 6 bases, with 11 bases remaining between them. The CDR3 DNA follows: TGTGCCAGCAGCGGCACAGGGACCGAGCAGTACTTC. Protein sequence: CASSGTGTEQYF.

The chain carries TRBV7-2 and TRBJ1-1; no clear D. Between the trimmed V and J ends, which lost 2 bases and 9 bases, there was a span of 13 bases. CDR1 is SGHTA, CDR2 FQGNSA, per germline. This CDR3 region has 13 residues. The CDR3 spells CASSLIPEEQAFF. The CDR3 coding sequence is TGTGCCAGCAGCTTAATACCCGAGGAACAAGCTTTCTTT.

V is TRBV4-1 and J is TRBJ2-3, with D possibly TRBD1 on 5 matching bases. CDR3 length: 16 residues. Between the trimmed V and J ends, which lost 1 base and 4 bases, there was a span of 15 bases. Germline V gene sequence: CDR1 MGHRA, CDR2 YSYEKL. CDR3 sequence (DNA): TGCGCCAGCAGCCAAGGAGGTAGGGGCGCGGCAGATACGCAGTATTTT. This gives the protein CASSQGGRGAADTQYF.

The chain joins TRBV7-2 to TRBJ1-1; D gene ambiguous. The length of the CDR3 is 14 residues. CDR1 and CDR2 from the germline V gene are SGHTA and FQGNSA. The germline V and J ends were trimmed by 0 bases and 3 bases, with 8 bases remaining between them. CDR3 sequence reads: CASSLAGLDTEAFF. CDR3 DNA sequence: TGTGCCAGCAGCTTAGCAGGACTGGACACTGAAGCTTTCTTT.

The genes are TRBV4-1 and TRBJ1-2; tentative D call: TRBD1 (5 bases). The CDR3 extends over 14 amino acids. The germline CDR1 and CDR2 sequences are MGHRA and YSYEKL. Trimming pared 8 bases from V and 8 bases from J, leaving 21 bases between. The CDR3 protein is CASGAPTLAPGYTF. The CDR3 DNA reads TGCGCCAGCGGGGCCCCCACACTCGCCCCAGGCTACACCTTC.

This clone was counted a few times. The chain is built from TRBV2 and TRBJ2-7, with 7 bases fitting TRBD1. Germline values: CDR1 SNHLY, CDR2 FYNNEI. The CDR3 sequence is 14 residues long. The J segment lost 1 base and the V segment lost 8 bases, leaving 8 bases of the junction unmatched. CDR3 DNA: TGTGCCAGCCGCCGGGACAGAAAATCCTACGAGCAGTACTTC. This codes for CASRRDRKSYEQYF. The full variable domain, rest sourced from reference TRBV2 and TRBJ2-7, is EPEVTQTPSHQVTQMGQEVILRCVPISNHLYFYWYRQILGQKVEFLVSFYNNEISEKSEIFDDQFSVERPDGSNFTLKIRSTKLEDSAMYFCASRRDRKSYEQYFGPGTRLTVT.

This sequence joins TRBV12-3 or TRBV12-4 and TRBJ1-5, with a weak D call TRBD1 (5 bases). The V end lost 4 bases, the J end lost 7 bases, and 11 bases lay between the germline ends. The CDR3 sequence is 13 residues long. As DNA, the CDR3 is TGTGCCAGCAGTTCGACAGTATTGCAGCCCCAGCATTTT. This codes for CASSSTVLQPQHF.

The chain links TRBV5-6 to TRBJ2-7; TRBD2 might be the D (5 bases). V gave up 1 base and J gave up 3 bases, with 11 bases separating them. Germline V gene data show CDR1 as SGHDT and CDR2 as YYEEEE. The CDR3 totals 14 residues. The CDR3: CASSLTPGSYEQYF. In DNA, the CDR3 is TGTGCCAGCAGCTTGACCCCGGGGAGCTACGAGCAGTACTTC.

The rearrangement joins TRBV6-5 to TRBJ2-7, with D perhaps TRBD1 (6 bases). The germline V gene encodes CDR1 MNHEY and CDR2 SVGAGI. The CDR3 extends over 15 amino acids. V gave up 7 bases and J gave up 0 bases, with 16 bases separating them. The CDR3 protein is CASKAETGSSYEQYF. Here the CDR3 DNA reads TGTGCCAGCAAAGCCGAAACAGGGAGCTCCTACGAGCAGTACTTC.

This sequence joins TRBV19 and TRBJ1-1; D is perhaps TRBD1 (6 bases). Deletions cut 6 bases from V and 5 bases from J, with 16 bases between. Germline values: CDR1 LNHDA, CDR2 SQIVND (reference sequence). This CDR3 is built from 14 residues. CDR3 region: CASSPFGQGTEAFF. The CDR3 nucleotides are TGTGCCAGTAGCCCCTTTGGGCAGGGGACTGAAGCTTTCTTT.

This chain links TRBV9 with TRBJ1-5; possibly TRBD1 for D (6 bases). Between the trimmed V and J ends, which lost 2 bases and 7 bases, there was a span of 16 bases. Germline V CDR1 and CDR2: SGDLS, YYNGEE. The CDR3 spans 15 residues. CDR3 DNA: TGTGCCAGCAGCGTCTCAGGGGAAGCGGGACAGCCCCAGCATTTT. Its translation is CASSVSGEAGQPQHF. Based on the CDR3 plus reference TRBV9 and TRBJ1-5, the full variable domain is DSGVTQTPKHLITATGQRVTLRCSPRSGDLSVYWYQQSLDQGLQFLIQYYNGEERAKGNILERFSAQQFPDLHSELNLSSLELGDSALYFCASSVSGEAGQPQHFGDGTRLSIL.

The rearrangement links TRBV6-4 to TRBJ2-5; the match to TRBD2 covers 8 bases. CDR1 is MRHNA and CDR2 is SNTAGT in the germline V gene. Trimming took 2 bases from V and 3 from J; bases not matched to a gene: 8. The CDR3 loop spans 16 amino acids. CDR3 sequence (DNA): TGTGCCAGCAGTGACGCCTCCGGACTAGCAGAAGAGACCCAGTACTTC. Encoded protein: CASSDASGLAEETQYF.

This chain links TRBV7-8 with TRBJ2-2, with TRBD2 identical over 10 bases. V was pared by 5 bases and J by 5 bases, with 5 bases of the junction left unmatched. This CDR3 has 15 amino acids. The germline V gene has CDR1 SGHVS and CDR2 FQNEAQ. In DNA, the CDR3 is TGTGCCAGCAGCCGCAGCGGGAGGGCGACCGGGGAGCTGTTTTTT. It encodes CASSRSGRATGELFF.

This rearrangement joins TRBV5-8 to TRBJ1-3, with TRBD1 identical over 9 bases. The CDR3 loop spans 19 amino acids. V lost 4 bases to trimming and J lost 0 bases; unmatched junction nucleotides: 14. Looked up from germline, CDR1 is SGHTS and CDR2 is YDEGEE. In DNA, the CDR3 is TGTGCCAGCAGCCGATGGACAGGGGTATTGACTCACTCTGGAAACACCATATATTTT. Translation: CASSRWTGVLTHSGNTIYF.

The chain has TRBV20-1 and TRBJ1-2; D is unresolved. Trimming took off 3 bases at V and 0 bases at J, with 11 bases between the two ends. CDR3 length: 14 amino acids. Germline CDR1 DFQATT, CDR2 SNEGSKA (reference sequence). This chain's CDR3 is CSASGPETNYGYTF. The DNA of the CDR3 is TGCAGTGCTAGTGGTCCGGAGACTAACTATGGCTACACCTTC.

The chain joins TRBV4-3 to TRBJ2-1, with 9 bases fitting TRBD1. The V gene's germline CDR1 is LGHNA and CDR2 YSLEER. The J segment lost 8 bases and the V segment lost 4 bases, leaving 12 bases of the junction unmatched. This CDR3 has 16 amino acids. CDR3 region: CASSPIPGQGEDEQFF. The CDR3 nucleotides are TGCGCCAGCAGCCCTATACCGGGACAGGGAGAGGATGAGCAGTTCTTC.

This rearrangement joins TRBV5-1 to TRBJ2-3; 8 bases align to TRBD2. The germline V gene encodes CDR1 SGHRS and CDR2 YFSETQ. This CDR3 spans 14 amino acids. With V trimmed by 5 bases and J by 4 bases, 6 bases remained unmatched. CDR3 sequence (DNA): TGCGCCAGCAGAGGCGTAGCGGGACCAGATACGCAGTATTTT. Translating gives CASRGVAGPDTQYF. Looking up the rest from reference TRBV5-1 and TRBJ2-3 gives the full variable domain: KAGVTQTPRYLIKTRGQQVTLSCSPISGHRSVSWYQQTPGQGLQFLFEYFSETQRNKGNFPGRFSGRQFSNSRSEMNVSTLELGDSALYLCASRGVAGPDTQYFGPGTRLTVL.

This chain's CDR3 is CASSERAGSYEQYF. In DNA, the CDR3 is TGTGCCAGCAGTGAAAGGGCAGGGTCTTACGAGCAGTACTTC. The chain carries TRBV2 and TRBJ2-7, with a tentative D call TRBD1 (5 bases). The germline V and J ends were trimmed by 2 bases and 4 bases, with 12 bases remaining between them. Germline loops: CDR1 SNHLY, CDR2 FYNNEI. The CDR3 runs 14 residues. Variable domain in full (rest from reference TRBV2 and TRBJ2-7): EPEVTQTPSHQVTQMGQEVILRCVPISNHLYFYWYRQILGQKVEFLVSFYNNEISEKSEIFDDQFSVERPDGSNFTLKIRSTKLEDSAMYFCASSERAGSYEQYFGPGTRLTVT.

The CDR3 coding sequence is TGTGCCAGCAGTTCTTCAGGGGGCCCTGGAAACACCATATATTTT. Protein product: CASSSSGGPGNTIYF. The chain links TRBV6-5 to TRBJ1-3, with TRBD1 matching 8 bases. The CDR3 extends over 15 amino acids. The V and J ends lost 4 bases and 2 bases, in that order; junction bases with no gene match: 4. Germline V gene sequence: CDR1 MNHEY, CDR2 SVGAGI.

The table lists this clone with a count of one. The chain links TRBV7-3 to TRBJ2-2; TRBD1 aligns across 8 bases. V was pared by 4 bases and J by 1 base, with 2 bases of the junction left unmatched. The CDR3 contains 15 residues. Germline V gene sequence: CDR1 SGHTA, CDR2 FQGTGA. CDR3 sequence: CASSYGTGNTGELFF. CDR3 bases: TGTGCCAGCAGCTACGGGACAGGGAACACCGGGGAGCTGTTTTTT.

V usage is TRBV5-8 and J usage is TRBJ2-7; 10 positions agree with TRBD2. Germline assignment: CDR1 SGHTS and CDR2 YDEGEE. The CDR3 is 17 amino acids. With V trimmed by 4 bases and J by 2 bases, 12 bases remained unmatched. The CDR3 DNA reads TGTGCCAGCAGCCCCACCCGGACTAGCGGAGGCGCCTACGAGCAGTACTTC. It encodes CASSPTRTSGGAYEQYF.

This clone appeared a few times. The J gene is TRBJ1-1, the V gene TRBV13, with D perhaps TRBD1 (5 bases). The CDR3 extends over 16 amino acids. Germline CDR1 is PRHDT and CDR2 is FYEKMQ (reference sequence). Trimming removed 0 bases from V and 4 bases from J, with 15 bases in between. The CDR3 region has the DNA TGTGCCAGCAGCTTAGGCCCGGGCCGGCAGGGCACTGAAGCTTTCTTT. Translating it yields CASSLGPGRQGTEAFF.

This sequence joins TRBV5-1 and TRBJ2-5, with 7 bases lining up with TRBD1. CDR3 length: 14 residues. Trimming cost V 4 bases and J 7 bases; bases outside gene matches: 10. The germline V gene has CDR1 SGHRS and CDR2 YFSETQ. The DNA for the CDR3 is TGCGCCAGCAGCCAAGACGTGGCAGGGGGGACCCAGTACTTC. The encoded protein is CASSQDVAGGTQYF.

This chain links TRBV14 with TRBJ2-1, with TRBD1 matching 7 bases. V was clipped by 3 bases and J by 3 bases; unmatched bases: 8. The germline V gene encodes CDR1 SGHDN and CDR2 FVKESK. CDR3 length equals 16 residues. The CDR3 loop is CASSQRDRVNYNEQFF. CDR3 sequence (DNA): TGTGCCAGCAGCCAGCGAGACAGGGTAAACTACAATGAGCAGTTCTTC.

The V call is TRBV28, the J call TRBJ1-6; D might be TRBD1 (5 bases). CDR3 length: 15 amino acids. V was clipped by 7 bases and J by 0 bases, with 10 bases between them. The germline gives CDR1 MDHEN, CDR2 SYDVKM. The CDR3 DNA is TGTGCCAGCAACCGGGGGAGCTCCTATAATTCACCCCTCCACTTT. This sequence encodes CASNRGSSYNSPLHF.

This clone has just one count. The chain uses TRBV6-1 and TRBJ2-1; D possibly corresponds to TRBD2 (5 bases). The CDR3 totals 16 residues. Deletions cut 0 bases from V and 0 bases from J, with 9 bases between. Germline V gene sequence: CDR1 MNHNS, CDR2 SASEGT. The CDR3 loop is CASSEAGADSYNEQFF. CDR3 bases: TGTGCCAGCAGTGAAGCGGGAGCGGACTCCTACAATGAGCAGTTCTTC.

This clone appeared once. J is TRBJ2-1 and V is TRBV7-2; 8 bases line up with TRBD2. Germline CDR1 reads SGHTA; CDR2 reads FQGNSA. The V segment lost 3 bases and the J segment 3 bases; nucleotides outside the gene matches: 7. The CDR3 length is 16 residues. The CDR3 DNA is TGTGCCAGCAGCTTCAAGAGGACTAGCAGCTACAATGAGCAGTTCTTC. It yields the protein CASSFKRTSSYNEQFF.

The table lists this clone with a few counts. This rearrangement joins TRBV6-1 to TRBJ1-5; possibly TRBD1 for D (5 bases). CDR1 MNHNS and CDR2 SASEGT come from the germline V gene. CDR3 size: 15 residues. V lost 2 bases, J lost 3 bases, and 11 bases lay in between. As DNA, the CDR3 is TGTGCCAGCAGTGAATATTGGGACTTCAATCAGCCCCAGCATTTT. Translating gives CASSEYWDFNQPQHF.

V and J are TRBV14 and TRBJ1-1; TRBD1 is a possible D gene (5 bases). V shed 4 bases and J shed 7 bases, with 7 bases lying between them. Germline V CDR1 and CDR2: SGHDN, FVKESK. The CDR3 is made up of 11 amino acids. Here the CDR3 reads CASSLGGEAFF. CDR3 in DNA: TGTGCCAGCAGCCTGGGGGGTGAAGCTTTCTTT.